The rows below give T cell receptor beta chains drawn from one sample of a study of blood T cell repertoires in COVID-19. Here immunoSEQ multiplex PCR was the method, and the copy in TCRdb shows in-frame clones only, minus some. This sample carries about 410,000 clones, 75% to 90% of them seen once, and the ten largest clones take 1.5% to 1.8%. The sequenced sample consisted of peripheral blood. These receptors were taken from a middle-aged woman with COVID-19, enrolled during active disease. CDR3s include the opening cysteine and the closing phenylalanine or tryptophan. The D gene is left open where the match is weak. Some rows have no size entry. The others give once, few or many, or a class for an expanded clone.

>TRBD1|-|TRBJ1-5|TRBV7-2
CASSLAGGDRVNQPQHF
TGTGCCAGCAGCTTAGCCGGCGGGGACAGGGTCAATCAGCCCCAGCATTTT
>TRBD1|-|TRBJ1-5|TRBV28
CASISGGYSNQPQHF
TGTGCCAGCATTTCAGGGGGCTATAGCAATCAGCCCCAGCATTTT
>-|-|TRBJ1-6|TRBV5-1
CASSPDRPYNSPLHF
TGCGCCAGCAGCCCGGACAGACCCTATAATTCACCCCTCCACTTT
>-|few|TRBJ1-1|TRBV6-1
CASSEERGLTEAFF
TGTGCCAGCAGTGAAGAGAGGGGGTTAACTGAAGCTTTCTTT
>-|-|TRBJ2-3|TRBV18
CASSPNRVAVSTDTQYF
TGTGCCAGCTCACCGAACCGGGTGGCGGTTAGCACAGATACGCAGTATTTT
>-|-|TRBJ1-1|TRBV19
CASSIRDSEVTEAFF
TGTGCCAGTAGTATACGTGACAGTGAAGTCACTGAAGCTTTCTTT
>TRBD2|-|TRBJ2-3|TRBV2
CASSRTSGGITDTQYF
TGTGCCAGCAGTCGAACTAGCGGGGGGATCACAGATACGCAGTATTTT
>-|-|TRBJ1-6|TRBV11-2
CASSLVTRSPLHF
TGTGCCAGCAGCTTAGTAACGAGGTCACCCCTCCACTTT
>TRBD2|once|TRBJ2-3|TRBV5-1
CASSSGLAGGLGTDTQYF
TGCGCCAGCAGCTCCGGACTAGCGGGGGGGCTTGGCACAGATACGCAGTATTTT
>-|-|TRBJ1-3|TRBV19
CASSTPGRGNTIYF
TGTGCCAGTAGTACTCCCGGACGGGGGAACACCATATATTTT
>TRBD1|-|TRBJ1-2|TRBV7-2
CASSTRLQGARGYTF
TGTGCCAGCAGCACTAGATTACAGGGGGCGCGGGGCTACACCTTC
>-|few|TRBJ1-4|TRBV6-6
CASTRQGGSNEKLFF
TGTGCCAGCACTCGACAAGGGGGTTCTAATGAAAAACTGTTTTTT
>TRBD2|-|TRBJ2-2|TRBV5-1
CASSPRTSGGLNTGELFF
TGCGCCAGCAGCCCACGGACTAGCGGGGGGCTGAACACCGGGGAGCTGTTTTTT
>-|-|TRBJ2-7|TRBV7-6
CASSLVVGAPTGEQYF
TGTGCCAGCAGCTTAGTTGTAGGAGCCCCGACGGGAGAGCAGTACTTC
>-|-|TRBJ2-7|TRBV7-2
CASSLGRQALYEQYF
TGTGCCAGCAGCTTAGGAAGGCAGGCACTCTACGAGCAGTACTTC
>TRBD2|-|TRBJ2-2|TRBV2
CASGGTSGSRTNTGELFF
TGTGCCAGCGGGGGGACTAGCGGTAGTAGGACGAACACCGGGGAGCTGTTTTTT
>-|-|TRBJ2-2|TRBV7-8
CASSLLGETGELFF
TGTGCCAGCAGCTTGCTGGGAGAAACCGGGGAGCTGTTTTTT
>TRBD2|-|TRBJ2-3|TRBV6-5
CASSYLPGGGDTQYF
TGTGCCAGCAGTTACCTCCCGGGGGGGGGAGATACGCAGTATTTT
>TRBD2|-|TRBJ2-5|TRBV6-2/TRBV6-3
CASSYSSGGQETQYF
TGTGCCAGCAGTTACTCGAGCGGGGGCCAAGAGACCCAGTACTTC
>TRBD1|-|TRBJ2-7|TRBV6-5
CASSSYRGPNEQYF
TGTGCCAGCAGTTCCTACAGGGGGCCCAACGAGCAGTACTTC
>-|-|TRBJ2-1|TRBV19
CASKGATNYNEQFF
TGTGCCAGTAAAGGAGCTACTAATTACAATGAGCAGTTCTTC
>-|-|TRBJ1-6|TRBV19
CASSIFGSQFAALHF
TGTGCCAGTAGTATATTTGGCAGCCAATTCGCGGCCCTCCACTTT
>-|few|TRBJ1-4|TRBV7-9
CASSLGFRGNEKLFF
TGTGCCAGCAGCTTAGGTTTCAGGGGAAATGAAAAACTGTTTTTT
>TRBD1|-|TRBJ1-1|TRBV7-9
CASSSKDRGTNTEAFF
TGTGCCAGCAGCTCAAAAGACAGGGGCACGAACACTGAAGCTTTCTTT